The 27 T cell receptor beta chains below were found in one sample sequenced in a study of vaccination and CD4 T cells after COVID-19 (dated by TCRdb to between 2021 and 2023). Their target antigens are unknown. Library creation used PCR. The reads were generated on an Illumina iSeq 100. TCR sequencing of DNA from cultured CD4+ T cells used the Oncomine TCR Beta short-read assay at the Johns Hopkins FTIC core. Using fastp trimming at Q25 and MiXCR clonotype assembly, TCRdb reanalyzed the public sequencing data and kept in-frame beta chains. Entries that share a CDR3 protein sequence are merged under the most common genes and DNA. This sample has approximately 13,000 distinct CDR3 sequences in its table, and around 53% of those were observed once. The top ten hold around 16% of the sample. The sample's treatment or condition label, decoded: approximately 11-day PBMC culture with coronavirus spike peptide pools or control peptides (ViraFEST assay).

Material for sequencing was CD4+ T cells from blood, cultured in vitro. The source is a human donor who had recovered from COVID-19.

The rearrangement uses TRBV15 and TRBJ1-6; D unclear. CDR3 length equals 14 residues. In germline, CDR1 is LNHNV, CDR2 YYDKDF (reference sequence). The germline V and J ends were trimmed by 1 base and 9 bases, with 10 bases remaining between them. The CDR3 region has the DNA TGTGCCACCAGCAGAGTAGTCGGCAGTTCACCCCTCCACTTT. This gives the protein CATSRVVGSSPLHF.

The sample holds a few counts of this clonotype. V is TRBV12-3 or TRBV12-4 and J is TRBJ1-2, with D perhaps matching TRBD1 (6 bases). Trimming removed 6 bases from V and 13 bases from J, with 12 bases in between. The CDR3 covers 10 residues. The CDR3 nucleotides are TGTGCCAGCAGAACTGGGACACCCACCTTC. Translated: CASRTGTPTF.

The chain has TRBV6-2 or TRBV6-3 and TRBJ2-1, with 15 positions matching TRBD2. Germline lookup yields CDR1 MNHEY and CDR2 SVGEGT. With V trimmed by 6 bases and J by 7 bases, 4 bases remained unmatched. The CDR3 covers 15 residues. In DNA, the CDR3 is TGTGCCAGCAGCCGGACTAGCGGGAGGGCAAATGAGCAGTTCTTC. It specifies CASSRTSGRANEQFF.

This clonotype was found a few times. This chain uses TRBV30 with TRBJ1-1; 8 bases map to TRBD1. Germline trimming cut 5 bases from V and 1 base from J; bases unmatched to any gene: 3. In germline, CDR1 is GTSNPN, CDR2 SVGIG (reference sequence). The CDR3 is made up of 13 amino acids. The CDR3, as DNA: TGTGCCTGGTCCGGGACAGGGAACACTGAAGCTTTCTTT. Translating it yields CAWSGTGNTEAFF.

This chain uses TRBV5-6 with TRBJ2-1; D is perhaps TRBD1 (5 bases). V shed 3 bases and J shed 8 bases, with 18 bases lying between them. The CDR3 runs to 15 residues. From germline, CDR1 is SGHDT and CDR2 YYEEEE. The CDR3, as DNA: TGTGCCAGCAGCTCTGGACAACTACTCTATGATGAGCAGTTCTTC. It yields the protein CASSSGQLLYDEQFF.

The chain is built from TRBV7-3 and TRBJ2-3; 10 nucleotides agree with TRBD2. Germline CDR1 SGHTA, CDR2 FQGTGA. The length of the CDR3 is 16 residues. Trimming at V came to 5 bases and at J to 1 base, leaving 6 bases not matched to a gene. As DNA, the CDR3 is TGTGCCAGCAGCAAGGACGGACTAGCGGGCACAGATACGCAGTATTTT. Translation gives CASSKDGLAGTDTQYF.

This chain uses TRBV29-1 with TRBJ2-3; tentatively, D is TRBD2 (5 bases). Germline V gene sequence: CDR1 SQVTM, CDR2 ANQGSEA. This CDR3 region has 12 residues. Trimming shortened V by 3 bases and J by 3 bases, and 7 bases separated the two germline ends. Written as DNA, the CDR3 is TGCAGCGTTGACGGCGGGACAGATACGCAGTATTTT. Its translation is CSVDGGTDTQYF.

The CDR3 coding sequence is TGTGCCAGCAGTGAAGCGTCCAGGGTAGCCGTCCTGACTTTC. Translated: CASSEASRVAVLTF. The gene calls are TRBV2 and TRBJ2-6; a possible D gene is TRBD1 (5 bases). CDR1 SNHLY and CDR2 FYNNEI come from the germline V gene. V was shortened by 0 bases and J by 12 bases, with 12 bases between the two germline ends. The CDR3 sequence is 14 residues long.

The table lists this clonotype with a few counts. This chain uses TRBV2 with TRBJ1-5, with 9 positions matching TRBD1. Germline V gene data show CDR1 as SNHLY and CDR2 as FYNNEI. V trimming: 4 bases; J trimming: 6 bases; junction bases outside the gene matches: 4. The CDR3 contains 14 residues. The CDR3 DNA is TGTGCCAGCAGTGCACAGGGGGCAGGTCAGCCCCAGCATTTT. Amino acid sequence: CASSAQGAGQPQHF.

The chain combines TRBV20-1 with TRBJ2-4; TRBD2 matches at 7 bases. J gave up 4 bases and V 2 bases, and 8 bases lay outside the gene matches. The CDR3 is made up of 15 amino acids. Germline CDR1 is DFQATT and CDR2 is SNEGSKA (reference sequence). CDR3 loop: CSARSTGTMKNIQYF. The CDR3, as DNA: TGCAGTGCTAGATCGACCGGGACTATGAAAAACATTCAGTACTTC.

The sample holds a few counts of this clonotype. The DNA for the CDR3 is TGCGCCAGCAGCTTGGCGATTAGCGGGAGTGAGACCCAGTACTTC. Translated: CASSLAISGSETQYF. J is TRBJ2-5 and V is TRBV5-1; the match to TRBD2 covers 9 bases. Germline V lookup: CDR1 SGHRS, CDR2 YFSETQ. The CDR3 is made up of 15 amino acids. J was trimmed by 5 bases and V by 0 bases; bases with no gene match: 5.

This chain links TRBV20-1 with TRBJ2-3; TRBD1 or TRBD2 may be the D gene (5 bases each). The germline V gene has CDR1 DFQATT and CDR2 SNEGSKA (reference sequence). The CDR3 covers 15 residues. V was pared by 0 bases and J by 1 base, with 11 bases between. The CDR3 sequence is CSARDLGRRTDTQYF. The CDR3 bases are TGCAGTGCTAGAGATCTGGGACGCCGCACAGATACGCAGTATTTT.

This chain joins TRBV20-1 and TRBJ1-3; 7 nucleotides agree with TRBD1. This CDR3 spans 16 amino acids. Germline V lookup: CDR1 DFQATT, CDR2 SNEGSKA (reference sequence). With 4 bases clipped from V and 0 bases from J, the junction kept 9 bases outside the gene matches. The CDR3 protein is CSAMHLQGPSGNTIYF. The CDR3 DNA is TGCAGTGCTATGCATCTACAGGGGCCCTCTGGAAACACCATATATTTT.

This chain joins TRBV10-3 and TRBJ2-7; 9 bases agree with TRBD1. The CDR3 contains 13 residues. The germline gives CDR1 ENHRY, CDR2 SYGVKD. Trimming took 6 bases from V and 2 from J; bases not matched to a gene: 2. The CDR3 reads CAIRGTGPYEQYF. The CDR3, as DNA: TGTGCCATCAGGGGGACAGGGCCCTACGAGCAGTACTTC.

In its sample, this clonotype was seen a few times. CDR3 protein: CASSIATAAGNQPQHF. Here the CDR3 DNA reads TGTGCCAGTAGTATAGCTACGGCGGCGGGCAATCAGCCCCAGCATTTT. This chain connects TRBV19 to TRBJ1-5, with D uncertain. This CDR3 is 16 amino acids long. Germline loops: CDR1 LNHDA, CDR2 SQIVND (reference sequence). V shed 1 base and J shed 2 bases, with 12 bases lying between them.

The V gene is TRBV28, the J gene TRBJ2-1; 8 nucleotides agree with TRBD2. Germline loops: CDR1 MDHEN, CDR2 SYDVKM. The V gene end was trimmed by 3 bases and the J gene end by 7 bases; junction bases not matched to a gene: 8. The CDR3 has 15 amino acids. CDR3 nucleotide sequence: TGTGCCAGCAGTTTTAGTTTAGCGGGACGGAATGAGCAGTTCTTC. Its translation: CASSFSLAGRNEQFF.

This clonotype has only one observation. The chain joins TRBV28 to TRBJ1-5; 11 bases fit TRBD1. Trimming removed 5 bases from V and 5 bases from J; junction bases left unmatched: 5. CDR3 length: 15 amino acids. CDR1 is MDHEN and CDR2 is SYDVKM in the germline V gene. CDR3 in amino acids: CASSERDRGYQPQHF. In nucleotides, the CDR3 is TGTGCCAGCAGTGAGAGGGACAGGGGGTATCAGCCCCAGCATTTT. Full variable domain (rest looked up from reference TRBV28 and TRBJ1-5): DVKVTQSSRYLVKRTGEKVFLECVQDMDHENMFWYRQDPGLGLRLIYFSYDVKMKEKGDIPEGYSVSREKKERFSLILESASTNQTSMYLCASSERDRGYQPQHFGDGTRLSIL.

This clonotype was found a few times. The V and J genes are TRBV20-1 and TRBJ1-5, with a possible D match to TRBD1 (6 bases). This CDR3 has 13 residues. The germline CDR1 and CDR2 sequences are DFQATT and SNEGSKA (reference sequence). V was shortened by 6 bases and J by 5 bases, with 14 bases between the two germline ends. The CDR3, as DNA: TGCAGTGCCAGAAGGGACATGGATCAGCCCCAGCATTTT. Protein: CSARRDMDQPQHF.

The V and J genes are TRBV7-2 and TRBJ2-3, with 8 nucleotides matching TRBD2. The trim removed 4 bases at V and 5 bases at J, leaving 11 bases unmatched. The CDR3 covers 16 residues. CDR1 and CDR2 from the germline V gene are SGHTA and FQGNSA. The CDR3 loop is CASSSIAGNSIDTQYF. CDR3 in DNA: TGTGCCAGCAGCTCCATAGCGGGAAATAGTATAGATACGCAGTATTTT.

Only a few counts were recorded for this clonotype. V is TRBV12-3 or TRBV12-4 and J is TRBJ1-6; the D is unclear. There are 15 residues in the CDR3. The ends were cut back, 3 bases at V and 6 bases at J, with 12 bases in the middle. The CDR3, as DNA: TGTGCCAGCAGTTTTCTACGGGGAACTAATTCACCCCTCCACTTT. This encodes CASSFLRGTNSPLHF.

J is TRBJ2-6 and V is TRBV7-9; 9 positions agree with TRBD1. V shed 4 bases, J shed 0 bases, and the junction held 7 bases outside the gene matches. Germline V gene sequence: CDR1 SEHNR, CDR2 FQNEAQ (reference sequence). CDR3 length equals 18 residues. CDR3 bases: TGTGCCAGCAGCTCCACAGGGGGCGATGGCTCTGGGGCCAACGTCCTGACTTTC. It specifies CASSSTGGDGSGANVLTF.

CDR3 protein: CSASRDEDTQYF. CDR3 nucleotide sequence: TGCAGCGCTTCACGGGATGAAGATACGCAGTATTTT. This chain uses TRBV29-1 with TRBJ2-3; D is possibly TRBD2 (5 bases). The germline CDR1 and CDR2 sequences are SQVTM and ANQGSEA. The CDR3 is 12 amino acids. Trimming took 7 bases from V and 5 from J, leaving 13 bases between them.

The chain couples TRBV5-4 to TRBJ2-1; 7 bases line up with TRBD1. The CDR3 runs to 14 residues. Germline V gene sequence: CDR1 SGHNT, CDR2 YYREEE (reference sequence). V trimming: 4 bases; J trimming: 8 bases; junction bases outside the gene matches: 9. CDR3 DNA sequence: TGTGCCAGCAGCCTATTGGTGACAGGGTATGAGCAGTTCTTC. The encoded protein is CASSLLVTGYEQFF.

The chain joins TRBV10-3 to TRBJ1-1; no firm D call. This CDR3 spans 14 amino acids. Germline V lookup: CDR1 ENHRY, CDR2 SYGVKD. With 3 bases removed from V and 1 base from J, the gap between germline ends came to 9 bases. The CDR3 is CAISDSQRNTEAFF. The CDR3 DNA reads TGTGCCATCAGTGATAGTCAGCGGAACACTGAAGCTTTCTTT.

In the case of this clonotype: One junction end does not reproduce the germline sequence, and a read error may be involved. V gene TRBV7-2 combines with J gene TRBJ1-3; 10 bases align to TRBD1. The CDR3 extends over 16 amino acids. From germline, CDR1 is SGHTA and CDR2 FQGNSA. The CDR3 nucleotides are TGTGCGAGCAGCTTAGAGGGACAGGGGACTGGAAACACCATATATTTT. Amino acids: CASSLEGQGTGNTIYF.

The chain recombines TRBV7-2 with TRBJ2-3; 12 positions agree with TRBD2. This CDR3 contains 14 residues. Germline lookup yields CDR1 SGHTA and CDR2 FQGNSA. The V and J ends lost 6 bases and 8 bases, in that order; junction bases with no gene match: 6. CDR3 loop: CASSWTSGTSTQYF. The CDR3 DNA sequence: TGTGCCAGCAGTTGGACTAGCGGGACAAGTACGCAGTATTTT.

The chain has TRBV20-1 and TRBJ2-7; TRBD2 might be the D (5 bases). The CDR3 contains 13 residues. Germline loops: CDR1 DFQATT, CDR2 SNEGSKA (reference sequence). The V and J ends lost 0 bases and 3 bases respectively, with 9 bases between them. This CDR3 is CSARENRDYEQYF. CDR3 coding DNA: TGCAGTGCTAGAGAAAACCGGGACTACGAGCAGTACTTC.